These 16 T cell receptor beta chains originate from one sample sequenced in a study of T-cell reconstitution after alpha-beta-depleted transplantation in children. TCRbeta library preparation incorporated unique molecular identifiers. TCRdb re-called the PCR reads with MiXCR, one entry per CDR3 protein. Of fewer than 700,000 distinct CDR3 sequences listed, 10% to 15% were seen once; the top ten hold about 2%. This sample comprised PBMCs, mostly from graft donor cells, obtained 360 days after TCRalphabeta/CD19-depleted stem cell transplant. These receptors were collected from a male patient younger than 18 who had a stem cell transplant for acute myeloid leukemia, so the T cells may come from the graft donor.

This clonotype was seen a handful of times. The rearrangement uses TRBV25-1 and TRBJ2-5, with TRBD2 matching over 8 bases. This CDR3 spans 17 amino acids. Germline V gene data show CDR1 as MGHDK and CDR2 as SYGVNS. V lost 8 bases, J lost 4 bases, and 18 bases stayed unmatched. CDR3 region: CASVLPGGTLIGETQYF. For the CDR3, the DNA is TGTGCCAGCGTACTCCCGGGAGGGACTCTCATCGGAGAGACCCAGTACTTC.

This sequence joins TRBV4-3 and TRBJ2-3; TRBD2 is a possible D gene (5 bases). Germline V gives CDR1 LGHNA, CDR2 YSLEER. V was shortened by 3 bases and J by 3 bases, with 13 bases between the two germline ends. The CDR3 covers 15 residues. The CDR3 region is CASSHLKTMTDTQYF. CDR3 DNA sequence: TGCGCCAGCAGCCACCTAAAGACTATGACAGATACGCAGTATTTT.

This clonotype was observed many times. The chain employs TRBV12-3 or TRBV12-4 and TRBJ2-5; D might be TRBD2 (5 bases). The CDR3 loop spans 13 amino acids. V lost 5 bases, J lost 3 bases, and 10 bases lay in between. This CDR3 is CASSLGLKETQYF. The CDR3 nucleotides read TGTGCCAGCAGTCTAGGACTGAAAGAGACCCAGTACTTC.

This clonotype was seen only a few times. The chain carries TRBV11-2 and TRBJ2-5, with D perhaps TRBD1 (6 bases). V dropped 2 bases and J dropped 5 bases, with 18 bases sitting between them. Germline-derived CDR1 and CDR2 are SGHAT and FQNNGV. The CDR3 runs to 16 residues. DNA of the CDR3: TGTGCCAGCAGCTTACAGGGGAGAAGCGACGGGGAGACCCAGTACTTC. It is translated as CASSLQGRSDGETQYF.

The J gene is TRBJ1-2, the V gene TRBV28; TRBD1 might be the D (6 bases). The CDR3 has 14 amino acids. The V gene lost 3 bases and the J gene lost 4 bases, with 12 bases spanning the gap. Germline CDR1 and CDR2: MDHEN and SYDVKM. The CDR3 reads CASSFIGGPYGYTF. The DNA for the CDR3 is TGTGCCAGCAGTTTTATCGGGGGCCCCTATGGCTACACCTTC.

At least ten counts were recorded for this clonotype. This chain uses TRBV29-1 with TRBJ2-7, with 11 nucleotides matching TRBD1. CDR3 length: 14 residues. Per the germline V gene, CDR1 is SQVTM and CDR2 is ANQGSEA. V gave up 5 bases and J gave up 0 bases; unmatched junction bases: 3. The DNA for the CDR3 is TGCAGCGTTCGGACAGGGGGCTTCTCCTACGAGCAGTACTTC. Amino acid sequence: CSVRTGGFSYEQYF.

This clonotype was found a few times. This chain uses TRBV4-2 with TRBJ2-4; unclear D gene. CDR3 length: 15 amino acids. Trimming took off 0 bases at V and 5 bases at J, with 11 bases between the two ends. Per germline, CDR1 LGHNA and CDR2 YNFKEQ. This CDR3 is CASSQEDAFENIQYF. CDR3 DNA sequence: TGTGCCAGCAGCCAAGAGGACGCATTTGAAAACATTCAGTACTTC.

With respect to this clonotype: Relative to the germline gene, one junction end is altered; a read error may explain this. V gene TRBV9 combines with J gene TRBJ2-3; TRBD2 matches 13 bases. Per the germline V gene, CDR1 is SGDLS and CDR2 is YYNGEE. The CDR3 sequence is 16 residues long. The CDR3 nucleotides are TGTGCCAGCAGCATAGGACTAGCGGGAGCCATATTGGATTTGGATTTT. It is translated as CASSIGLAGAILDLDF.

This clonotype was found once. Written as DNA, the CDR3 is TGCAGCGTTAGGAGACAGGGGGGTGAGACCCAGTACTTC. Its protein product is CSVRRQGGETQYF. This chain joins TRBV29-1 and TRBJ2-5, with TRBD1 matching 9 bases. Germline CDR1 and CDR2: SQVTM and ANQGSEA. Trimming removed 5 bases from V and 5 bases from J; junction bases left unmatched: 6. The CDR3 runs 13 residues.

The J gene is TRBJ1-2, the V gene TRBV20-1; D ambiguous. CDR3 length: 11 residues. V dropped 0 bases and J dropped 8 bases, with 7 bases sitting between them. The germline CDR1 and CDR2 sequences are DFQATT and SNEGSKA (reference sequence). The DNA for the CDR3 is TGCAGTGCTAGAGAAGGAGGAGGCTACACCTTC. Its translation: CSAREGGGYTF.

V is TRBV29-1 and J is TRBJ2-7, with D possibly TRBD2 on 5 matching bases. The CDR3 length is 13 residues. V shed 2 bases and J shed 3 bases, with 11 bases lying between them. CDR1 and CDR2 (germline): SQVTM, ANQGSEA. The CDR3 DNA follows: TGCAGCGTTGAATCGAGGGCGGACTACGAGCAGTACTTC. As protein: CSVESRADYEQYF.

About this clonotype: This may come from a read error, since a much larger clone is one base off. This rearrangement joins TRBV12-3 or TRBV12-4 to TRBJ2-7, with TRBD2 as a possible D gene (5 bases). This CDR3 has 14 residues. V lost 3 bases and J 4 bases, leaving 13 bases between the germline ends. In DNA, the CDR3 is TGTGCCAGCAGTTTGGTGGGAGTGTATTACGAGCAGTACTTC. Translation gives CASSLVGVYYEQYF.

The J gene is TRBJ2-7, the V gene TRBV29-1, with 9 bases lining up with TRBD1. The V segment lost 6 bases and the J segment 1 base; nucleotides outside the gene matches: 4. Germline CDR1 SQVTM, CDR2 ANQGSEA. This CDR3 is built from 13 residues. The CDR3 sequence is CSVTGGPSYEQYF. The CDR3 region has the DNA TGCAGCGTCACAGGGGGCCCATCCTACGAGCAGTACTTC.

The chain combines TRBV7-6 with TRBJ2-7; TRBD2 matches at 8 bases. This CDR3 is 15 amino acids long. Per germline, CDR1 SGHVS and CDR2 FNYEAQ. The J segment lost 3 bases and the V segment lost 5 bases, leaving 9 bases of the junction unmatched. The CDR3 nucleotides read TGTGCCAGCAGCAGGGCGGAAACTAGCGGCTACGAGCAGTACTTC. Its translation: CASSRAETSGYEQYF.

This clonotype was seen a handful of times. This rearrangement joins TRBV7-8 to TRBJ2-1; possibly TRBD2 for D (5 bases). CDR3 length equals 15 residues. V shed 5 bases and J shed 0 bases, with 11 bases lying between them. Germline values: CDR1 SGHVS, CDR2 FQNEAQ. In nucleotides, the CDR3 is TGTGCCAGCAGCCCTAGCAGGATCTCCTACAATGAGCAGTTCTTC. Amino acid sequence: CASSPSRISYNEQFF.

This clonotype was found many times. V usage is TRBV29-1 and J usage is TRBJ2-6; D is tentatively TRBD1 or TRBD2 (5 bases each). The CDR3 consists of 15 residues. Trimming removed 6 bases from V and 0 bases from J, with 12 bases in between. CDR1 is SQVTM, CDR2 ANQGSEA, per germline. The DNA of the CDR3 is TGCAGCGTGTTAGGGACGGGCTCTGGGGCCAACGTCCTGACTTTC. Translation gives CSVLGTGSGANVLTF.